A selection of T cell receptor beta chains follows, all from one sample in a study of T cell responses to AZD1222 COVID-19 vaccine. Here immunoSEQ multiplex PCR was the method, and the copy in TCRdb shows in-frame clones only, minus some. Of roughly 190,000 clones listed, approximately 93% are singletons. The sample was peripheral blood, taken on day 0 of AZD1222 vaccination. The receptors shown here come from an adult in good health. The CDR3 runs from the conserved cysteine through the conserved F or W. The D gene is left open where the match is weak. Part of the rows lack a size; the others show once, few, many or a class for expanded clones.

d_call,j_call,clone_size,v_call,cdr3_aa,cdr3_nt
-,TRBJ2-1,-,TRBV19,CASSEVKSSYNEQFF,TGTGCCAGTAGTGAGGTGAAGAGCTCCTACAATGAGCAGTTCTTC
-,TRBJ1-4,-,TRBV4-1,CASSPLETREKLFF,TGCGCCAGCAGCCCCCTGGAAACGCGTGAAAAACTGTTTTTT
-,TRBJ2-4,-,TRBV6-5,CASREERMAKNIQYF,TGTGCCAGCAGGGAGGAAAGAATGGCCAAAAACATTCAGTACTTC
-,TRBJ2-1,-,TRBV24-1,CATSELGGGEQFF,TGTGCCACCAGTGAGCTTGGCGGCGGTGAGCAGTTCTTC
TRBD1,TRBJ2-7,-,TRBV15,CATSRSGTGSYEQYF,TGTGCCACCAGCAGATCCGGGACAGGCTCCTACGAGCAGTACTTC
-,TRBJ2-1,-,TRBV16,CASSPRDISARRKRFF,TGTGCCAGCAGCCCCCGTGACATCTCGGCCCGACGGAAAAGGTTCTTC
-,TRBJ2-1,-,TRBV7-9,CASSPRTLSNEQFF,TGTGCCAGCAGCCCCAGGACCTTATCGAATGAGCAGTTCTTC
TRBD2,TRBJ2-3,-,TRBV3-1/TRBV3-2,CASSISSGRPGPSTDTQYF,TGTGCCAGCAGCATCTCTAGCGGGAGGCCGGGGCCTAGCACAGATACGCAGTATTTT
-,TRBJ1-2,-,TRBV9,CASSASPQRPNYGYTF,TGTGCCAGCAGCGCTAGCCCACAGAGGCCTAACTATGGCTACACCTTC
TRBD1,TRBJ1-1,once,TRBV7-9,CASSPWAGGMNTEAFF,TGTGCCAGCAGCCCTTGGGCAGGGGGGATGAACACTGAAGCTTTCTTT
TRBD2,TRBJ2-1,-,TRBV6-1,CASSETSYEQFF,TGTGCCAGCAGTGAGACTAGCTATGAGCAGTTCTTC
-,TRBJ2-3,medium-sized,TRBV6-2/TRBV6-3,CASSPRETDTQYF,TGTGCCAGCAGTCCGCGGGAAACAGATACGCAGTATTTT
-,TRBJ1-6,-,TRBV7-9,CASSLATPGAMNSPLHF,TGTGCCAGCAGCTTAGCTACCCCAGGGGCGATGAATTCACCCCTCCACTTT
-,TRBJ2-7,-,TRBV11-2,CASSLGQGKDEQYF,TGTGCCAGCAGCTTAGGCCAGGGTAAAGACGAGCAGTACTTC
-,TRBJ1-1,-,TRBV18,CASSPLTPEAFF,TGTGCCAGCTCACCACTTACCCCTGAAGCTTTCTTT
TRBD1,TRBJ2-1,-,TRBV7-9,CASSFLGQGASEQFF,TGTGCCAGCAGCTTCCTGGGACAGGGGGCCAGTGAGCAGTTCTTC
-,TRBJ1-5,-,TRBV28,CASSPLVPGNQPQHF,TGTGCCAGCAGTCCATTGGTTCCAGGCAATCAGCCCCAGCATTTT
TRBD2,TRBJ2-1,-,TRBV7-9,CASRDLLAKGFGNEQFF,TGTGCCAGCAGAGATTTACTAGCGAAAGGATTTGGCAATGAGCAGTTCTTC
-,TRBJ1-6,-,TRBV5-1,CASSLGSGGRDSPLHF,TGCGCCAGCAGCTTGGGGTCCGGCGGAAGGGATTCACCCCTCCACTTT
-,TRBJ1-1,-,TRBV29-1,CSVDLGRAFF,TGCAGCGTTGATCTGGGGCGGGCTTTCTTT
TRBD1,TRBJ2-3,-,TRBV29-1,CSVEGHRGPSTDTQYF,TGCAGCGTTGAAGGTCACAGGGGGCCTAGCACAGATACGCAGTATTTT
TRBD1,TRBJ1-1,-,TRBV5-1,CASSGGDSNTEAFF,TGCGCCAGCAGCGGGGGGGACAGCAACACTGAAGCTTTCTTT
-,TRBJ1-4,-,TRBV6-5,CASIRGGTLNEKLFF,TGTGCCAGCATCCGGGGGGGGACGCTTAATGAAAAACTGTTTTTT
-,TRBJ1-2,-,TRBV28,CASSLEGSGYTF,TGTGCCAGCAGTTTAGAGGGGAGCGGCTACACCTTC
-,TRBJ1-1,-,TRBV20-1,CSATTLLEAFF,TGCAGTGCTACGACTCTCCTGGAAGCTTTCTTT
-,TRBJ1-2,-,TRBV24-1,CATSDIPPTNYGYTF,TGTGCCACCAGTGATATTCCGCCTACTAACTATGGCTACACCTTC
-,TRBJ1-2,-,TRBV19,CASRMEGSGSRGYTF,TGTGCCAGTAGGATGGAGGGGTCCGGGTCCCGCGGCTACACCTTC
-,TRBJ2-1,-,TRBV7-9,CASRSGDLSSYNEQFF,TGTGCCAGCAGATCGGGAGACCTGAGCTCCTACAATGAGCAGTTCTTC
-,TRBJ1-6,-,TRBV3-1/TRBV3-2,CASSQNRDSPLHF,TGTGCCAGCAGCCAGAACAGGGATTCACCCCTCCACTTT
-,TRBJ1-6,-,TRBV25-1,CASSEYSSGGYNSPLHF,TGTGCCAGCAGTGAATATTCGTCCGGGGGCTATAATTCACCCCTCCACTTT
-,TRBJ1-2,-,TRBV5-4,CASSLDLGDYGYTF,TGTGCCAGCAGCTTGGATTTGGGAGACTATGGCTACACCTTC
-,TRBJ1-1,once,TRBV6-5,CASTRGGGDTEAFF,TGTGCCAGCACCCGTGGGGGTGGGGACACTGAAGCTTTCTTT
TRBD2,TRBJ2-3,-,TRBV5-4,CASSRSGGGTDTQYF,TGTGCCAGCAGCCGCAGCGGGGGGGGCACAGATACGCAGTATTTT
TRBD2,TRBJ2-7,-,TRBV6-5,CASSPQTSGYEQYF,TGTGCCAGCAGTCCCCAGACTAGCGGATACGAGCAGTACTTC
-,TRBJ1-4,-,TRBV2,CASSREQGEKLFF,TGTGCCAGCAGCCGGGAGCAGGGTGAAAAACTGTTTTTT
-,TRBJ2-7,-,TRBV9,CASSVALSEQYF,TGTGCCAGCAGCGTAGCTCTGAGCGAGCAGTACTTC
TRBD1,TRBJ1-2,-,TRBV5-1,CASSHLQGGYGYTF,TGCGCCAGCAGCCATTTGCAGGGGGGCTATGGCTACACCTTC
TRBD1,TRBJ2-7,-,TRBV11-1,CASSHIGWTGDYEQYF,TGTGCCAGCAGCCACATCGGTTGGACAGGCGACTACGAGCAGTACTTC
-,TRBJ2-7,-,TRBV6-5,CASSPGEAYEQYF,TGTGCCAGCAGCCCAGGGGAGGCCTACGAGCAGTACTTC
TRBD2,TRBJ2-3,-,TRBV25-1,CASSEFLAGGFTDTQYF,TGTGCCAGCAGTGAATTCCTAGCGGGAGGGTTCACAGATACGCAGTATTTT
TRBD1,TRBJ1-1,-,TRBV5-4,CASSLGVQGGTEAFF,TGTGCCAGCAGCTTGGGGGTGCAGGGGGGTACTGAAGCTTTCTTT